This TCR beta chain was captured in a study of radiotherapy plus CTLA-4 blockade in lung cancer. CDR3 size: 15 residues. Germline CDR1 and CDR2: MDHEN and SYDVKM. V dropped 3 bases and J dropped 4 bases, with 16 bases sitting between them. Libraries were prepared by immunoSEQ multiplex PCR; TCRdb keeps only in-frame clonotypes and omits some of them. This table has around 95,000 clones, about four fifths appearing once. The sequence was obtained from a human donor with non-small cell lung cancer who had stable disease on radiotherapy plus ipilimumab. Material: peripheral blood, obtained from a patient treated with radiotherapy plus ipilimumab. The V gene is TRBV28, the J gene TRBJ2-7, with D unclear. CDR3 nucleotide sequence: TGTGCCAGCAGTTTCCGGGTCCGTCCTAATTACGAGCAGTACTTC. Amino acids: CASSFRVRPNYEQYF.